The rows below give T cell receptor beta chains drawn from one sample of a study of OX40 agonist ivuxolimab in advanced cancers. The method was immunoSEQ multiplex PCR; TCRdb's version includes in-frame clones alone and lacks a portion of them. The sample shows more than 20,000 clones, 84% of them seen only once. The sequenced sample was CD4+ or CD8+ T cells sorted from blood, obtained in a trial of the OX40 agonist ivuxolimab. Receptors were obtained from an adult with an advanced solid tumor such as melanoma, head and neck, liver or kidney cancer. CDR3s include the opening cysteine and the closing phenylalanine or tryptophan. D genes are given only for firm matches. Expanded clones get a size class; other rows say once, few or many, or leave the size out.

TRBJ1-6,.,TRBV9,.,CASSEGGERNSPLHF
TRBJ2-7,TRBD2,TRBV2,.,CASLFDPSGKTSYEQYF
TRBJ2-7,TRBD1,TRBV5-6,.,CASSLGGSAGGRYEQYF
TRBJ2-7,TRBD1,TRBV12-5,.,CASGLVLGGYYEQYF
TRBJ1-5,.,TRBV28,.,CASSFRGDQPQHF
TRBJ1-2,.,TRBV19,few,CASSRVREYTF
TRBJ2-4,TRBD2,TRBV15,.,CATSRGGSGSRENIQYF
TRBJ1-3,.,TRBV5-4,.,CASSLGFPSGNTIYF
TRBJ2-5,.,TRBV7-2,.,CASSLDGSWGETQYF
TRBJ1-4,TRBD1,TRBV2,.,CAGNRGLNEKLFF
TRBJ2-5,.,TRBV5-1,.,CASSSSPGTFLQETQYF
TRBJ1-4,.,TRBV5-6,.,CASSADSGTNEKLFF
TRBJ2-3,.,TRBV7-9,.,CASSLRGRGSTDTQYF
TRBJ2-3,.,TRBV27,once,CASSLSKGVSTDTQYF
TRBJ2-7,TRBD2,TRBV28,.,CASSLVAGGFYEQYF
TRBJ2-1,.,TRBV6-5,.,CASSYSGLYNEQFF
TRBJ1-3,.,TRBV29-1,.,CSAGTSGGNTIYF
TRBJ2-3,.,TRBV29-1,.,CSVASPSTDTQYF
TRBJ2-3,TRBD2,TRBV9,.,CASTTRGTSVDTQYF
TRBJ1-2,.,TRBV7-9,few,CASSFINSDYGYTF
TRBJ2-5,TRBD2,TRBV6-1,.,CASRYSGGAAETQYF
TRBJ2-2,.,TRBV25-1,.,CASTDRVGGELFF
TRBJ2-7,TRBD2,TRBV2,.,CASSDKSGGSYEQYF
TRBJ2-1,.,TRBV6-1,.,CASSVSQGSYNEQFF
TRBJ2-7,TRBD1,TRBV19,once,CASSIGGQSYEQYF
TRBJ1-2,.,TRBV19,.,CASSSTGRSGYTF
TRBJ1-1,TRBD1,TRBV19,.,CASRPPDRVATEAFF
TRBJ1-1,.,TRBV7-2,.,CASSSRANTEAFF
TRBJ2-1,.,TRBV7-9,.,CASSYWGRDRANEQFF
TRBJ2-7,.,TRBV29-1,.,CSVDREASYEQYF
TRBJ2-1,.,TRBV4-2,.,CASSPAALADYNEQFF
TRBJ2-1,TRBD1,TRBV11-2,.,CASSHRILTGTGSYNEQFF
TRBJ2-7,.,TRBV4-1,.,CASSQDGLLGGKGYEQYF
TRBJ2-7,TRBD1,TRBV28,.,CASSSETGSYEQYF
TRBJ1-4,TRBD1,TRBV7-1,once,CASSLSGTGSRKLFF
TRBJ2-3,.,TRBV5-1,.,CASNLGRGRGDTQYF